The T cell receptor (beta chain) under discussion was sequenced for a study of cytomegalovirus exposure and HLA in healthy donors (TCRdb year 2017). Regarding the complete study: In an earlier analysis of roughly 500 of the donors, approximately 260 Gb of sequence data and 120 million or so unique TCR beta sequences from about 190 million T cells were reported. An earlier analysis of 587 of the donors applied high-throughput TCR beta sequencing to assess whether each TCR beta V gene segment acted as functional or pseudogenic. Every discovery cohort repertoire had been produced on one sequencing platform. Among 398 genotyped donors of the cohort, an average of approximately 250,000 unique TCR beta nucleotide sequences were sequenced per donor, 15% to 20% of them non-productive. Typing coverage differed by locus: A, B, C, DRB1 and DQB1 were typed in roughly 620-630 donors, DQA1 in 500 to 550, DPA1 in roughly 590, and DPB1 in 472. An early release covering about 600 HLA-typed donors comprised about 300 gigabases of sequencing data and around 80 million unique TCR sequences. Besides the first cohort of approximately 710 subjects, a separate validation cohort made up of over 95 different subjects was used. Using immunosequencing, the study profiled T cell repertoires from 500 to 800 subjects and related those repertoires to cytomegalovirus serostatus. A later genetic analysis took genome-wide SNP genotypes for about three fifths of the 666 donors and used that subset as a discovery cohort. High-throughput TCR immunosequencing, statistical association of individual TCRs with disease status, and machine learning were combined to predict cytomegalovirus infection status. Of the approximately 370 genotyped donors, 75% to 85% were placed in the genetic ancestry cluster associated with self-reported Caucasian donors. Class I and class II HLA loci were covered by the typing at four-digit resolution. A later analysis re-analyzed previously published TCR beta repertoires from several hundred donors and added high-resolution HLA genotyping to study TCR occurrence patterns. The study was designed to test whether signatures of past pathogen exposure could be identified by cataloging public T cell receptors. About five DR-DQ haplotypes were treated as single units for association and clustering because of strong linkage in the cohort. Rather than drawing on any new phenotypic data, the later analysis identified candidate immune exposures from TCR beta sequences and the way those sequences occurred across donors. Donor age, sex, ethnicity and CMV serostatus were compiled alongside the repertoire data. What the work shows at the level of the full study, not this receptor alone: Several of the top co-occurrence clusters appeared to be linked to parvovirus B19, influenza, CMV and Epstein-Barr virus, according to a later analysis. The classifier was reported to diagnose cytomegalovirus status with high specificity and sensitivity in both the original cohort and the validation cohort. The only immune exposure information available for the cohort was CMV serostatus. Some IMGT-functional V segments, including TRBV6-2 and TRBV6-3, could not be distinguished by the 87-base-pair reads and were therefore excluded. A group of highly shared sequence variants was considered likely to be a technical artifact of the sequencing pipeline. In a later analysis, most CMV-associated TCR beta chains were found to appear HLA-restricted, with HLA associations seemingly driven largely by CMV exposure. Sequencing depth was assumed to be roughly uniform across donors in the presence/absence analyses, though that assumption may not hold. A further reported finding was that TCR beta sequences accurately predicted the HLA-A and HLA-B alleles for most subjects in the first cohort. This cohort had only TCR beta chains sequenced, and the lack of alpha or paired-chain data limited which features could be detected. The authors suggested that the approach could potentially be extended to other disease states and immunological phenotypes. V-gene and J-gene trimming of TCR beta chains was associated with a missense DCLRE1C variant in a later genetic analysis, and the association was replicated in an independent cohort. Roughly 15 rarely observed V segments, including chromosome 9 orphons, were excluded from the earlier analysis of several hundred of the donors because counts were too low. In a later analysis, 16,951 TCR beta sequences were associated with specific HLA alleles at a false discovery rate of 0.05. In vitro tests confirmed that a few of the cytomegalovirus-associated TCR beta chains recognize cytomegalovirus antigens. Correlated functional status among segregating V segments might be attributable to linkage disequilibrium, but an unknown experimental factor could not be ruled out. In a later analysis, TCR association rates were found to vary across HLA loci, with the most associated TCRs seen for DRB1 alleles and the fewest for HLA-C alleles. In a later genetic analysis, fewer N-insertions in productive TCRs were reported among donors in an Asian-associated ancestry cluster than the roughly 710-donor mean. A later analysis found that HLA-associated TCR beta chains were more clonally expanded and had lower generation probabilities than equally common non-associated chains. Because HLA typing was missing for some donors at each locus, association tests included only the typed subset. When HLA alleles, especially DR and DQ, strongly co-occurred, attributing TCR associations to individual alleles was difficult. Broadly in line with IMGT annotations, most TCR beta V segments showed up in productive rearrangements about 87% or about 30% of the time in an earlier analysis of 450 to 600 of the donors. A total of about 150 TCR beta chains were listed by the study as associated with cytomegalovirus. Most TCR sequences were seen in very few donors, while some public TCRs were found in many individuals.

In total, fewer than 750 healthy bone marrow donors made up the cohort. Cohort members were all nominally healthy when sampled, although unrecorded immune exposures were likely present. The donor tested CMV seropositive and was one of the 289 seropositive cohort members. A peripheral blood sample was provided by each donor, and peripheral blood mononuclear cells were used for TCR beta sequencing. Genomic DNA extraction from the blood cell samples was performed with the Qiagen DNeasy Blood Extraction Kit. About this clone: The antigen it binds to is not known.

The library was obtained by the immunoSEQ multiplex PCR assay. A mixture of 60 forward primers for TCR Vbeta segments and 13 reverse primers for TCR Jbeta segments was used in the multiplex PCR. The CDR3 region of rearranged TCR beta genes was amplified from genomic DNA with a multiplex PCR assay. The amplified TCR beta libraries were sequenced on the Illumina HiSeq System as 87-base-pair reads. In the authors' own workflow: A later analysis tallied about 77 million unique TCR beta chains across the roughly 610 repertoires, and about 12 million of those chains were shared by two or more donors. Raw reads were error-corrected and collapsed into unique sequences by a nearest-neighbor algorithm in which closely related sequences were merged to remove PCR and sequencing errors. V, D and J gene segments were assigned by aligning CDR3 sequences to IMGT reference sequences. Each retained sequence needed at least a six-nucleotide match to both a V gene segment and a J gene segment. Rearrangements were classified as productive when the CDR3 lacked stop codons and remained in frame with V and J, and all other rearrangements were classified as non-productive. CDR3 was defined by IMGT convention, running from the second conserved V-encoded cysteine to the conserved J-encoded phenylalanine. The earlier analysis of approximately 500 of the donors excluded sequences that lacked an unambiguous match to a single V gene segment. In an earlier analysis of approximately 610 of the donors, V segments were called functional above 56.7% productive rearrangements and were called segregating when the between-donor standard deviation exceeded 5%. A statistical classification framework was built to diagnose cytomegalovirus status from the catalog of TCR beta chain sequences. In a later analysis, V and J genes were assigned by comparing TCR nucleotide sequences against IMGT/GENE-DB human TR gene sequences. In a later analysis, CDR3 sequences and most-parsimonious VDJ recombination scenarios were assigned using the TCRdist pipeline. In a later analysis, each TCR beta chain was defined by its CDR3 amino acid sequence together with its V-gene family, and reads lacking a unique V-gene family were excluded. As a way to deal with suspected cross-contamination and a sequencing artifact, a later analysis dropped roughly 600 nucleotide sequences that were highly shared and had low generation probability. In a later analysis, a clonal expansion index for each public chain was calculated from normalized within-repertoire ranks of inferred template counts. A later analysis computed generation probabilities with a VDJ recombination model fitted to out-of-frame rearrangements, and checked the results against IGoR. In a later analysis, hypergeometric tests were used to score TCR-TCR, TCR-HLA and TCR-CMV co-occurrence, with a repertoire-size bias correction applied to TCR pairs. A later analysis estimated false discovery rates by permuting HLA or CMV assignments 20 times. In a later analysis, co-occurring TCRs were grouped with DBSCAN, and TCRdist sequence similarity was added when clustering was performed within HLA-allele-positive subsets. Repertoires with fewer than 30,000 or more than 120,000 public chains, plus five repertoires with anomalous nucleotide sharing, were excluded from co-occurrence clustering. TCRdb limited this immuneACCESS table to in-frame rearrangements with V and J called. A share of clones is missing; checked studies link under half to unresolved V genes, and the rest is unexplained. V and J calls and clone size are those listed in that table; D and trimming were worked out from the DNA. The table held for this sample gives about 130,000 clones. The ten most abundant clones make up over 1.5% of the sample.

Including the terminal cysteine and phenylalanine, the CDR3 comprises 15 residues. The CDR3 DNA has 45 bases and is translated from base 1. The germline V gene gives CDR1 as SGHAT and CDR2 as FQNNGV. The junction carries 12 bases between V and J, which are trimmed by 7 bases and 0 bases respectively. This TCR was recovered from a woman aged 35 to 49 in good health and CMV-seropositive. Source material: PBMCs. The V gene is TRBV11-2 and the J gene is TRBJ2-2; there is no confident call for the D gene. This receptor carries the CDR3 CASKRENANTGELFF. The nucleotide sequence is given as TGTGCCAGCAAAAGAGAAAACGCGAACACCGGGGAGCTGTTTTTT.